These 9 T cell receptor beta chains were all obtained from the same sample, sequenced in a study of post-analysis software for immune sequencing data. General study results and limits: Among roughly five TRBV segments more frequent in patients than controls were TRBV5-6, TRBV5-1 and TRBV20-1.

Antigen specificity for these receptors is unknown. TCR beta libraries were prepared from cDNA with unique molecular identifiers. From the PCR reads, TCRdb called clonotypes with MiXCR, one entry per CDR3 protein. The sample yields about 770,000 distinct CDR3 sequences, about 45% seen once. The source material was blood. These receptors were collected from a girl aged 5 to 17 with multiple sclerosis.

The CDR3 nucleotides read TGTGCCTGGAGTGTAGGGACTAGCGGGTTCTTC. Protein: CAWSVGTSGFF. The genes are TRBV30 and TRBJ2-1, with 11 nucleotides matching TRBD2. Germline CDR1 GTSNPN, CDR2 SVGIG (reference sequence). There are 11 residues in the CDR3. Germline trimming cut 0 bases from V and 15 bases from J; bases unmatched to any gene: 1.

This clonotype was observed a few times. The rearrangement uses TRBV4-1 and TRBJ1-2; a possible D gene is TRBD1 (6 bases). Per the germline V gene, CDR1 is MGHRA and CDR2 is YSYEKL. This CDR3 spans 16 amino acids. The V and J ends lost 1 base and 2 bases respectively, with 14 bases between them. CDR3: CASSQGDNVLNYGYTF. CDR3 coding DNA: TGCGCCAGCAGCCAAGGGGACAACGTCCTCAACTATGGCTACACCTTC.

The chain is built from TRBV12-3 or TRBV12-4 and TRBJ2-7, with a possible D match to TRBD2 (5 bases). Trimming left V 8 bases short and J 2 bases short, with 19 bases between. The CDR3 extends over 15 amino acids. CDR3 residues: CASAPRRVSTYEQYF. For the CDR3, the DNA is TGTGCCAGCGCCCCTCGGCGGGTTTCTACCTACGAGCAGTACTTC.

In its sample, this clonotype was seen many times. The CDR3 protein is CASSQRAPGRVQTQYF. The CDR3 DNA reads TGTGCCAGCAGCCAGCGAGCCCCGGGGCGGGTGCAGACCCAGTACTTC. This chain connects TRBV3-1 to TRBJ2-5, with D perhaps being TRBD1 or TRBD2 (5 bases each). The germline V gene encodes CDR1 LGHDT and CDR2 YNNKEL (reference sequence). This CDR3 region has 16 residues. V dropped 3 bases and J dropped 6 bases, with 20 bases sitting between them.

The chain links TRBV9 to TRBJ2-7; D is undetermined. The V end was cut by 2 bases, the J end by 0 bases, with 12 bases between. CDR3 length equals 15 residues. The germline V gene has CDR1 SGDLS and CDR2 YYNGEE. For the CDR3, the DNA is TGTGCCAGCAGCGTCCAGGACGGCCCCTCCTACGAGCAGTACTTC. Translating gives CASSVQDGPSYEQYF.

The rearrangement links TRBV5-1 to TRBJ2-3; 11 positions agree with TRBD1. The CDR3 extends over 16 amino acids. With V trimmed by 2 bases and J by 5 bases, 7 bases remained unmatched. The germline gives CDR1 SGHRS, CDR2 YFSETQ. This CDR3 reads CASSFLGQGVVDTQYF. The CDR3 DNA reads TGCGCCAGCAGCTTCTTGGGACAGGGGGTTGTAGATACGCAGTATTTT.

The sample holds a few counts of this clonotype. The rearrangement joins TRBV20-1 to TRBJ2-6; D uncertain. V was pared by 0 bases and J by 1 base, with 10 bases between. Germline-derived CDR1 and CDR2 are DFQATT and SNEGSKA (reference sequence). The CDR3 has 16 amino acids. DNA of the CDR3: TGCAGTGCTAGAGATCTTGTGGCTTCTGGGGCCAACGTCCTGACTTTC. Amino acid sequence: CSARDLVASGANVLTF.

In its sample, this clonotype was seen once. The germline gene is not matched at one end of the junction; a read error may be the cause. The chain links TRBV6-5 to TRBJ2-1; D is perhaps TRBD2 (7 bases). The CDR3 length is 17 residues. Germline values: CDR1 MNHEY, CDR2 SVGAGI. Written as DNA, the CDR3 is TGTGCCTGCAGTCGACCTCGAGGGGGGGGCTCCTACAATGAGCAGTTCTTC. It translates to CACSRPRGGGSYNEQFF.

The V gene is TRBV6-1, the J gene TRBJ2-7, with D possibly called TRBD1 or TRBD2 (5 bases each). The CDR3 is 14 residues long. Per the germline V gene, CDR1 is MNHNS and CDR2 is SASEGT. The V gene lost 3 bases and the J gene lost 3 bases, with 12 bases spanning the gap. CDR3 nucleotide sequence: TGTGCCAGCAGTGAGGGGCAGAGGGGCTACGAGCAGTACTTC. As protein: CASSEGQRGYEQYF.